Reported below is one T cell receptor (beta chain). Its antigen is unknown. This specimen belongs to a study of PD-1 blockade in classical Hodgkin lymphoma. The study's findings and limits: Newly diagnosed patients reportedly trailed healthy donors in baseline TCR diversity. CD4+ TCR diversity rose significantly by C4D1, and CD8+ TCR diversity did not. Excluded were patients who started nivolumab under 1 year after ASCT, a group that had lower diversity.

Sequenced by immunoSEQ multiplex PCR; TCRdb stores in-frame clones only, minus some. The sample shows more than 10,000 clones, approximately 84% of them seen only once. With no exception, relapse followed autologous stem cell transplantation in all patients, and brentuximab vedotin exposure varied. Patients reached a best response of complete response, partial response or progressive disease. This receptor was taken from a human donor with classical Hodgkin lymphoma. This specimen was peripheral blood mononuclear cells (PBMCs), taken at baseline.

CDR3 in DNA: TGTGCCAGCAGCTTAAGGCTAACCCCCGAAGAGACCCAGTACTTC. Its translation is CASSLRLTPEETQYF. This chain links TRBV7-8 with TRBJ2-5; D is unresolved. V lost 2 bases to trimming and J lost 3 bases, with 13 bases between them. CDR3 length: 15 amino acids. Germline loops: CDR1 SGHVS, CDR2 FQNEAQ. Supplemented by reference TRBV7-8 and TRBJ2-5, the full variable domain reads GAGVSQSPRYKVAKRGQDVALRCDPISGHVSLFWYQQALGQGPEFLTYFQNEAQLDKSGLPSDRFFAERPEGSVSTLKIQRTQQEDSAVYLCASSLRLTPEETQYFGPGTRLLVL.